The 19 T cell receptor beta chains listed next were all sequenced from one sample in a study of glioma-infiltrating T cells after dendritic cell vaccination. The protocol was immunoSEQ multiplex PCR, while the TCRdb copy is restricted to in-frame clones and leaves out a portion. The sample lists just under 100,000 clones; approximately 80% were seen once. This sample's time point: after dendritic cell vaccination, including at tumor progression/relapse. The starting material was blood, obtained after dendritic cell vaccination. The source is a human donor with glioblastoma.

This chain links TRBV5-1 with TRBJ1-2; D unresolved. CDR1 and CDR2 from the germline V gene are SGHRS and YFSETQ. The CDR3 is made up of 15 amino acids. Trimming took 0 bases from V and 7 from J, leaving 16 bases between them. CDR3 region: CASSLEAASSRGYTF. In DNA, the CDR3 is TGCGCCAGCAGCTTGGAGGCGGCGTCCAGCCGTGGCTACACCTTC.

This rearrangement joins TRBV15 to TRBJ2-2, with 9 bases matching TRBD2. Germline loops: CDR1 LNHNV, CDR2 YYDKDF (reference sequence). The CDR3 consists of 19 residues. V lost 2 bases, J lost 0 bases, and 10 bases stayed unmatched. The CDR3 protein is CATSRRGTSRFSNTGELFF. The CDR3 nucleotides are TGTGCCACCAGCAGACGAGGGACTAGCCGTTTTTCGAACACCGGGGAGCTGTTTTTT.

This clone appeared a few times. The genes are TRBV6-5 and TRBJ1-5; no definite D call. Germline lookup yields CDR1 MNHEY and CDR2 SVGAGI. The V gene lost 8 bases and the J gene lost 6 bases, with 11 bases spanning the gap. CDR3 length: 12 amino acids. The CDR3 DNA reads as TGTGCCAGCGGCCGGGTAGCTCAGCCCCAGCATTTT. Amino acids: CASGRVAQPQHF.

The rearrangement joins TRBV10-2 to TRBJ2-3; TRBD1 might be the D (6 bases). Trimming removed 7 bases at V and 2 bases at J, with 13 bases between. From germline, CDR1 is WSHSY and CDR2 SAAADI. The CDR3 is 14 residues long. CDR3 nucleotides: TGCGCCAGCACTCGACAGGCCCACACAGATACGCAGTATTTT. It codes for CASTRQAHTDTQYF.

Notes on this clone: One junction end does not reproduce the germline sequence, and a read error may be involved. The rearrangement joins TRBV7-7 to TRBJ1-4, with a tentative D call TRBD1 (5 bases). In germline, CDR1 is SSHAT, CDR2 FNYEAQ (reference sequence). This CDR3 region has 20 residues. The CDR3, as DNA: TGTGCTAGCAGCTTTGAGAGCCGGGGACCTATCCCCCGGGGGTGCGAAAAACTGTTTTTT. Translated, it gives CASSFESRGPIPRGCEKLFF.

This clone was observed a few times. The chain links TRBV15 to TRBJ2-7, with D unresolved. The CDR3 totals 15 residues. V was pared by 0 bases and J by 0 bases, with 9 bases between. The germline CDR1 and CDR2 sequences are LNHNV and YYDKDF (reference sequence). The CDR3 loop is CATSRETRSSYEQYF. CDR3 nucleotides: TGTGCCACCAGCAGAGAGACAAGAAGCTCCTACGAGCAGTACTTC.

The chain has TRBV29-1 and TRBJ1-1; tentatively, D is TRBD1 (6 bases). CDR1 and CDR2 from the germline V gene are SQVTM and ANQGSEA. V lost 7 bases, J lost 6 bases, and 18 bases lay in between. This CDR3 is 13 amino acids long. CDR3 bases: TGCAGCGCCGTCTGGGGCGAGGGGGCTGAAGCTTTCTTT. Encoded protein: CSAVWGEGAEAFF.

V and J are TRBV5-1 and TRBJ2-2; D is unclear. CDR1 SGHRS and CDR2 YFSETQ come from the germline V gene. This CDR3 contains 15 residues. The germline V and J ends were trimmed by 2 bases and 0 bases, with 8 bases remaining between them. The CDR3 protein is CASSLIQTNTGELFF. In DNA form, the CDR3 reads TGCGCCAGCAGCTTAATACAGACGAACACCGGGGAGCTGTTTTTT.

The rearrangement joins TRBV6-6 to TRBJ2-1; TRBD2 aligns across 10 bases. J gave up 12 bases and V 7 bases, and 12 bases lay outside the gene matches. CDR1 and CDR2 from the germline V gene are MNHNY and SVGAGI (reference sequence). The CDR3 covers 14 residues. The chain's CDR3 is CASTEAGGLGRQFF. The DNA for the CDR3 is TGTGCCAGCACCGAAGCGGGGGGGCTAGGTCGGCAGTTCTTC.

V usage is TRBV29-1 and J usage is TRBJ2-3; TRBD1 agrees at 8 bases. Germline assignment: CDR1 SQVTM and CDR2 ANQGSEA. The junction had 14 bases not matched to a gene; V was cut back by 3 bases and J by 6 bases. CDR3 size: 16 residues. CDR3 sequence (DNA): TGCAGCGTTGAGTCCGAGGGCAGGGGGCTGAGGGATACGCAGTATTTT. It is translated as CSVESEGRGLRDTQYF.

This clone was detected a few times. The chain employs TRBV6-6 and TRBJ1-2, with 10 bases lining up with TRBD1. V shed 5 bases, J shed 1 base, and the junction held 7 bases outside the gene matches. Germline assignment: CDR1 MNHNY and CDR2 SVGAGI (reference sequence). CDR3 length equals 16 residues. The CDR3 here is CASSNHRDRGNYGYTF. As DNA, the CDR3 is TGTGCCAGCAGTAACCACCGGGACAGGGGTAACTATGGCTACACCTTC.

This rearrangement joins TRBV28 to TRBJ1-2; 9 nucleotides align to TRBD1. The V gene's germline CDR1 is MDHEN and CDR2 SYDVKM. There are 16 residues in the CDR3. V trimming: 2 bases; J trimming: 4 bases; junction bases outside the gene matches: 8. DNA for the CDR3: TGTGCCAGCAGTTTACTCACAGGGGGCTGGCTCTATGGCTACACCTTC. It yields the protein CASSLLTGGWLYGYTF.

CDR3 DNA: TGTGCCAGTACCGGACAAATTAACTATGGCTACACCTTC. It translates to CASTGQINYGYTF. The chain couples TRBV2 to TRBJ1-2; D is possibly TRBD1 (5 bases). From germline, CDR1 is SNHLY and CDR2 FYNNEI. CDR3 size: 13 residues. Deletions cut 9 bases from V and 1 base from J, with 12 bases between.

This chain links TRBV4-2 with TRBJ2-1; 7 nucleotides agree with TRBD2. Germline CDR1 LGHNA, CDR2 YNFKEQ. V was clipped by 1 base and J by 0 bases; unmatched bases: 6. This CDR3 is built from 17 residues. The CDR3 DNA reads as TGTGCCAGCAGCCAAGGCTCTAGCGGAGGCTCCTACAATGAGCAGTTCTTC. Its translation: CASSQGSSGGSYNEQFF.

The chain couples TRBV7-9 to TRBJ2-7, with TRBD2 matching over 9 bases. The CDR3 is 14 residues long. V lost 5 bases, J lost 4 bases, and 6 bases stayed unmatched. Per the germline V gene, CDR1 is SEHNR and CDR2 is FQNEAQ (reference sequence). CDR3 loop: CASSHRTSEYEQYF. CDR3 bases: TGTGCCAGCAGCCATCGGACTAGCGAGTACGAGCAGTACTTC.

The DNA for the CDR3 is TGTGCCAGCAGCTTGGCGGGGACTAGCGGGAACACCGGGGAGCTGTTTTTT. This sequence encodes CASSLAGTSGNTGELFF. This chain uses TRBV5-4 with TRBJ2-2; 11 bases align to TRBD2. This CDR3 contains 17 residues. V lost 0 bases, J lost 1 base, and 2 bases stayed unmatched. Germline V gives CDR1 SGHNT, CDR2 YYREEE (reference sequence).

The chain employs TRBV29-1 and TRBJ1-1; weak D call: TRBD1 (6 bases). The CDR3 has 13 amino acids. Germline CDR1 is SQVTM and CDR2 is ANQGSEA. Trimming cost V 7 bases and J 1 base, with 13 bases left between them. CDR3 protein: CSAETGQNTEAFF. CDR3 bases: TGCAGCGCTGAGACAGGTCAGAACACTGAAGCTTTCTTT.

The chain has TRBV30 and TRBJ2-4; 14 bases map to TRBD2. The germline V gene encodes CDR1 GTSNPN and CDR2 SVGIG (reference sequence). V was pared by 4 bases and J by 8 bases, with 10 bases of the junction left unmatched. This CDR3 is built from 16 residues. In nucleotides, the CDR3 is TGTGCCTGGACCCACTGGACTAGCGGGGGGAATGACATTCAGTACTTC. Amino acids: CAWTHWTSGGNDIQYF.

The CDR3 DNA reads as TGTGCCAGCAGCGTAGAGGGGGACAGTCCGGGTCACGAGCAGTACTTC. Amino acids: CASSVEGDSPGHEQYF. J is TRBJ2-7 and V is TRBV9; 7 bases map to TRBD1. The ends lost 0 bases at V and 5 bases at J; junction bases unmatched: 11. The CDR3 extends over 16 amino acids. From germline, CDR1 is SGDLS and CDR2 YYNGEE.